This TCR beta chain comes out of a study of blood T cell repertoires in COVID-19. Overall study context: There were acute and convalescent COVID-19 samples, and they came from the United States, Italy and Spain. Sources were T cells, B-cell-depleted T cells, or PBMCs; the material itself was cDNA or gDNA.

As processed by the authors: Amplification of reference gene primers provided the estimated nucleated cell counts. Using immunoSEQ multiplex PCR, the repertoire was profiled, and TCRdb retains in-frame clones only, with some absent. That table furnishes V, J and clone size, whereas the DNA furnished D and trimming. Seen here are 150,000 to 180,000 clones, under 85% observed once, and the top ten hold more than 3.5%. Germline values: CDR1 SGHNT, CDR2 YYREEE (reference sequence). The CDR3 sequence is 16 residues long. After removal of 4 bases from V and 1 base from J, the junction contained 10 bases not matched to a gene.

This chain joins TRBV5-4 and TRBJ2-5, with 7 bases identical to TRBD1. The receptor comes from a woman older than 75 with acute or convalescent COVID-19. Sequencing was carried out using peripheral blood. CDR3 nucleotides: TGTGCCAGCAGCCATCGGGACAGCGGTTTCCAAGAGACCCAGTACTTC. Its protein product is CASSHRDSGFQETQYF.